A selection of T cell receptor beta chains follows, all from one sample in a study of T cells after yellow fever vaccination. TCRdb ran MiXCR on the 5' RACE reads and lists one entry per CDR3 protein. The table lists over 300,000 distinct CDR3 sequences, roughly 4.3% of them singletons. Here the sequenced sample was PBMCs, taken 5 days after the yellow fever booster vaccination. All receptors come from a man between 18 and 35 years old who received the YFV17D yellow fever vaccine. The CDR3 runs from the conserved cysteine through the conserved F or W. Each record gives: clone size, D gene, J gene, V gene, CDR3 DNA, CDR3 protein. The D gene is left open where the match is weak. A row's size may be missing; if present it is once, few, many or a size class.

abundance: many
d_gene: .
j_gene: TRBJ2-7
v_gene: TRBV30
CDR3nt: TGTGCCCTAGAAAGGGCAGGGTCCTACGAGCAGTACTTC
CDR3aa: CALERAGSYEQYF

abundance: many
d_gene: .
j_gene: TRBJ1-5
v_gene: TRBV4-2
CDR3nt: TGTGCCAGCAGCCAAGAGGGTGGGGGGAGGCAGCCCCAGCATTTT
CDR3aa: CASSQEGGGRQPQHF

abundance: .
d_gene: .
j_gene: TRBJ1-1
v_gene: TRBV29-1
CDR3nt: TGCAGCGTTGAACCCTCTGTTGGCAGAGAAGCTTTCTTT
CDR3aa: CSVEPSVGREAFF

abundance: many
d_gene: TRBD2
j_gene: TRBJ2-1
v_gene: TRBV12-3/TRBV12-4
CDR3nt: TGTGCCAGCACAAAAGGGTCTAGCGGCTCCTACAATGAGCAGTTCTTC
CDR3aa: CASTKGSSGSYNEQFF

abundance: .
d_gene: TRBD1
j_gene: TRBJ1-1
v_gene: TRBV5-1
CDR3nt: TGCGCCAGCAGCTTTTCGGACAGGGGGAGGACTGAAGCTTTCTTT
CDR3aa: CASSFSDRGRTEAFF

abundance: many
d_gene: .
j_gene: TRBJ2-5
v_gene: TRBV3-1
CDR3nt: TGTGCCAGCAGCCAAGGAAGCGGAGAGACCCAGTACTTC
CDR3aa: CASSQGSGETQYF

abundance: many
d_gene: .
j_gene: TRBJ2-1
v_gene: TRBV20-1
CDR3nt: TGCAGTGCCGGAGGGAGTACCTACAATGAGCAGTTCTTC
CDR3aa: CSAGGSTYNEQFF

abundance: .
d_gene: TRBD1
j_gene: TRBJ2-1
v_gene: TRBV20-1
CDR3nt: TGCAGTGCTAGGGACAGGGCCTCCTACAATGAGCAGTTCTTC
CDR3aa: CSARDRASYNEQFF

abundance: few
d_gene: TRBD1
j_gene: TRBJ2-5
v_gene: TRBV29-1
CDR3nt: TGCAGCGTGGGCGGGACAGGGGGTCTTCAAGAGACCCAGTACTTC
CDR3aa: CSVGGTGGLQETQYF

abundance: many
d_gene: .
j_gene: TRBJ1-5
v_gene: TRBV7-2
CDR3nt: TGTGCCAGCACCCCCCCGGGGGGCGGCAATCAGCCCCAGCATTTT
CDR3aa: CASTPPGGGNQPQHF

abundance: many
d_gene: .
j_gene: TRBJ2-3
v_gene: TRBV4-3
CDR3nt: TGCGCCAGCAGCCAAGGAGTTGTGACGTATTTT
CDR3aa: CASSQGVVTYF

abundance: .
d_gene: .
j_gene: TRBJ2-1
v_gene: TRBV28
CDR3nt: TGTGCCAGCAGTTTAGAAGGGGCCGCCAATGAGCAGTTCTTC
CDR3aa: CASSLEGAANEQFF

abundance: .
d_gene: TRBD2
j_gene: TRBJ2-1
v_gene: TRBV7-9
CDR3nt: TGTGCCAGCAGCTTGTTGGCGGGGGGGCCGGTTTTGGAGCAGTTCTTC
CDR3aa: CASSLLAGGPVLEQFF

abundance: .
d_gene: .
j_gene: TRBJ1-5
v_gene: TRBV4-1
CDR3nt: TGCGCCAGCAGCCCGGGGGTTTGGAGCAATCAGCCCCAGCATTTT
CDR3aa: CASSPGVWSNQPQHF

abundance: few
d_gene: .
j_gene: TRBJ2-2
v_gene: TRBV9
CDR3nt: TGTGCCAGCAGCCCCCAGGATCCACGTCCCACCGGGGAGCTGTTTTTT
CDR3aa: CASSPQDPRPTGELFF

abundance: few
d_gene: .
j_gene: TRBJ2-3
v_gene: TRBV6-2/TRBV6-3
CDR3nt: TGTGCCAGCAGTTACGTTAGGGAAGATACGCAGTATTTT
CDR3aa: CASSYVREDTQYF

abundance: .
d_gene: .
j_gene: TRBJ1-5
v_gene: TRBV6-6
CDR3nt: TGTGCCAGCAGTTACGCGGAATATAGCAATCAGCCCCAGCATTTT
CDR3aa: CASSYAEYSNQPQHF

abundance: few
d_gene: TRBD1
j_gene: TRBJ1-1
v_gene: TRBV20-1
CDR3nt: TGCAGTGCTAAGGGACAGACGAACACTGAAGCTTTCTTT
CDR3aa: CSAKGQTNTEAFF

abundance: few
d_gene: TRBD1
j_gene: TRBJ2-1
v_gene: TRBV20-1
CDR3nt: TGCAGTGCTAGAGAAGGGGACAGGGGGCGCAATGAGCAGTTCTTC
CDR3aa: CSAREGDRGRNEQFF

abundance: many
d_gene: .
j_gene: TRBJ2-2
v_gene: TRBV10-3
CDR3nt: TGTGCCATCAGTGTAGCAGGGGCGCAGGTCGGCGGGGAGCTGTTTTTT
CDR3aa: CAISVAGAQVGGELFF

abundance: few
d_gene: .
j_gene: TRBJ2-2
v_gene: TRBV7-3
CDR3nt: TGTGCCAGCAGCGTTGGGAACACCGGGGAGCTGTTTTTT
CDR3aa: CASSVGNTGELFF

abundance: .
d_gene: .
j_gene: TRBJ2-5
v_gene: TRBV5-1
CDR3nt: TGCGCCAGCAGCTCGCAAGGAGGGCAGGAGACCCAGTACTTC
CDR3aa: CASSSQGGQETQYF

abundance: few
d_gene: TRBD1
j_gene: TRBJ2-7
v_gene: TRBV7-2
CDR3nt: TGTGCCAGCAGCTTTCCCTCAGGACAGGGGGCCTACGAGCAGTACTTC
CDR3aa: CASSFPSGQGAYEQYF

abundance: .
d_gene: .
j_gene: TRBJ1-2
v_gene: TRBV12-3/TRBV12-4
CDR3nt: TGTGCCAGTCCCGGACAATATGGCTACACCTTC
CDR3aa: CASPGQYGYTF

abundance: few
d_gene: TRBD2
j_gene: TRBJ2-7
v_gene: TRBV18
CDR3nt: TGTGCCAGCTCCAAGGGCGGGGGAAGCGAGCAGTACTTC
CDR3aa: CASSKGGGSEQYF

abundance: few
d_gene: .
j_gene: TRBJ2-5
v_gene: TRBV12-5
CDR3nt: TGTGCTAGTGGTTTGGTACACATGCAGGGCCAAGAGACCCAGTACTTC
CDR3aa: CASGLVHMQGQETQYF

abundance: few
d_gene: TRBD1
j_gene: TRBJ2-1
v_gene: TRBV24-1
CDR3nt: TGTGCCACCAGTGTCGCCGGGACAGCCTACAATGAGCAGTTCTTC
CDR3aa: CATSVAGTAYNEQFF

abundance: few
d_gene: .
j_gene: TRBJ2-2
v_gene: TRBV5-6
CDR3nt: TGTGCCAGCAGGGCGGAATCCACCGGGGAGCTGTTTTTT
CDR3aa: CASRAESTGELFF

abundance: .
d_gene: .
j_gene: TRBJ2-3
v_gene: TRBV6-5
CDR3nt: TGTGCCAGCAGTTACTCGAGGGGGACAGATACGCAGTATTTT
CDR3aa: CASSYSRGTDTQYF

abundance: few
d_gene: TRBD1
j_gene: TRBJ1-2
v_gene: TRBV20-1
CDR3nt: TGCAGTGCCAGAAAGGAGGGGGCGAAAGGCTACACCTTC
CDR3aa: CSARKEGAKGYTF

abundance: .
d_gene: .
j_gene: TRBJ2-4
v_gene: TRBV5-8
CDR3nt: TGTGCCAGCAGCTTTACCTGGGAACTAGCCAAAAACATTCAGTACTTC
CDR3aa: CASSFTWELAKNIQYF

abundance: many
d_gene: .
j_gene: TRBJ1-4
v_gene: TRBV20-1
CDR3nt: TGCAGAGGCCATCAGGCAACTAATGAAAAACTGTTTTTT
CDR3aa: CRGHQATNEKLFF

abundance: few
d_gene: .
j_gene: TRBJ1-1
v_gene: TRBV27
CDR3nt: TGTGCCAGCAGATTAGGGGGAGGGAACACTGAAGCTTTCTTT
CDR3aa: CASRLGGGNTEAFF

abundance: .
d_gene: .
j_gene: TRBJ1-2
v_gene: TRBV5-1
CDR3nt: TGCGCCAGCAGCTTGAACGGTCAGGGGCCTAACTATGGCTACACCTTC
CDR3aa: CASSLNGQGPNYGYTF

abundance: many
d_gene: .
j_gene: TRBJ1-6
v_gene: TRBV28
CDR3nt: TGTGCCAGCAGATCCCACGGGACTCGATATAATTCACCCCTCCACTTT
CDR3aa: CASRSHGTRYNSPLHF

abundance: few
d_gene: TRBD1
j_gene: TRBJ2-3
v_gene: TRBV12-3/TRBV12-4
CDR3nt: TGTGCCAGCAGTTTTCAGGGACAGGGAACAGATACGCAGTATTTT
CDR3aa: CASSFQGQGTDTQYF

abundance: few
d_gene: TRBD1
j_gene: TRBJ1-2
v_gene: TRBV7-2
CDR3nt: TGTGCCAGCAGCAGCAGACAGGGAGGGGCCTATGGCTACACCTTC
CDR3aa: CASSSRQGGAYGYTF

abundance: .
d_gene: .
j_gene: TRBJ2-6
v_gene: TRBV7-2
CDR3nt: TGTGCCAGCAGCTTAATTACCCACTACTCTGGGGCCAACGTCCTGACTTTC
CDR3aa: CASSLITHYSGANVLTF

abundance: many
d_gene: .
j_gene: TRBJ1-2
v_gene: TRBV20-1
CDR3nt: TGCAGTGCTAGAGATCCATCGGGTTTTGACTATGGCTACACCTTC
CDR3aa: CSARDPSGFDYGYTF

abundance: many
d_gene: .
j_gene: TRBJ2-5
v_gene: TRBV7-9
CDR3nt: TGTGCCAGCAGCTGGCAGGGGTTCCAAGAGACCCAGTACTTC
CDR3aa: CASSWQGFQETQYF

abundance: .
d_gene: .
j_gene: TRBJ2-3
v_gene: TRBV5-1
CDR3nt: TGCGCCAGCAGCTGGAGGACAGAAACCGATACGCAGTATTTT
CDR3aa: CASSWRTETDTQYF

abundance: .
d_gene: .
j_gene: TRBJ1-4
v_gene: TRBV12-3/TRBV12-4
CDR3nt: TGTGCCAGCAGCTTCGGACTGGGTAATGAAAAACTGTTTTTT
CDR3aa: CASSFGLGNEKLFF

abundance: .
d_gene: .
j_gene: TRBJ2-3
v_gene: TRBV7-3
CDR3nt: TGTGCCAGCAGCCAAGGGGAGGGCACAGATACGCAGTATTTT
CDR3aa: CASSQGEGTDTQYF

abundance: few
d_gene: TRBD1
j_gene: TRBJ1-3
v_gene: TRBV7-9
CDR3nt: TGTGCCAGCAGCCCCCCAGGGGCATTTTGGCGGGACAGACAAAACTCTGGAAACACCATATATTTT
CDR3aa: CASSPPGAFWRDRQNSGNTIYF

abundance: .
d_gene: TRBD2
j_gene: TRBJ2-1
v_gene: TRBV6-5
CDR3nt: TGTGCCAGCAGTTACTCTTACGGGGGGAGTGACCATGAGCAGTTCTTC
CDR3aa: CASSYSYGGSDHEQFF

abundance: .
d_gene: TRBD1
j_gene: TRBJ1-5
v_gene: TRBV7-2
CDR3nt: TGTGCCAGCAGCGGTGGACAGGGCCGCAATCAGCCCCAGCATTTT
CDR3aa: CASSGGQGRNQPQHF

abundance: few
d_gene: TRBD2
j_gene: TRBJ2-4
v_gene: TRBV7-2
CDR3nt: TGTGCCAGCAGCTTCTGGACTAGCGGGGTTGACATTCAGTACTTC
CDR3aa: CASSFWTSGVDIQYF

abundance: .
d_gene: TRBD2
j_gene: TRBJ2-7
v_gene: TRBV6-1
CDR3nt: TGTGCCAGCAGTGAAGCGGGAAGCGGGGTGGGTCTGGAGCAGTACTTC
CDR3aa: CASSEAGSGVGLEQYF

abundance: .
d_gene: TRBD2
j_gene: TRBJ2-7
v_gene: TRBV12-3/TRBV12-4
CDR3nt: TGTGCCAGCAGTTTGGGACCGGGACTAGCGGGAGACTACGAGCAGTACTTC
CDR3aa: CASSLGPGLAGDYEQYF

abundance: few
d_gene: .
j_gene: TRBJ2-7
v_gene: TRBV7-9
CDR3nt: TGTGCCAGCAGCCGTCCTTTGATCGGCGGGGCGAACTACGAGCAGTACTTC
CDR3aa: CASSRPLIGGANYEQYF

abundance: many
d_gene: .
j_gene: TRBJ2-1
v_gene: TRBV27
CDR3nt: TGTGCCACCCGAACTAGGTCGGGATACAATGAGCAGTTCTTC
CDR3aa: CATRTRSGYNEQFF

abundance: many
d_gene: TRBD1
j_gene: TRBJ1-1
v_gene: TRBV6-2/TRBV6-3
CDR3nt: TGTGCCAGCAGTGCCCAGGGACAGGGGAACACTGAAGCTTTCTTT
CDR3aa: CASSAQGQGNTEAFF

abundance: .
d_gene: TRBD2
j_gene: TRBJ2-1
v_gene: TRBV20-1
CDR3nt: TGCAGTGCCCGACACCCGACTAGCGGGGGGGCGGATGAGCAGTTCTTC
CDR3aa: CSARHPTSGGADEQFF

abundance: many
d_gene: TRBD1
j_gene: TRBJ1-1
v_gene: TRBV5-1
CDR3nt: TGCGCCAGCAGGACAGGGTACGACACTGAAGCTTTCTTT
CDR3aa: CASRTGYDTEAFF